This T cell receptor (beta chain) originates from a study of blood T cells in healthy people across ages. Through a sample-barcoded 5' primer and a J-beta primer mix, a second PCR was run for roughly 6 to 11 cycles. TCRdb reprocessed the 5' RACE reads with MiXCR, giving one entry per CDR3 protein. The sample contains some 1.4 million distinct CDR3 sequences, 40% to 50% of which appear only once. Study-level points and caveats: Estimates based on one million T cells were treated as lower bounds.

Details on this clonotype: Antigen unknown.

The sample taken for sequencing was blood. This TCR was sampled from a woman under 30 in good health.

Here the CDR3 DNA reads TGTGCCAGCAGTCCCCGGGACAGTGGCTCCGAGCAGTTCTTC. As protein: CASSPRDSGSEQFF. J is TRBJ2-1 and V is TRBV6-5, with 7 bases aligning to TRBD1. The junction had 11 bases not matched to a gene; V was cut back by 5 bases and J by 10 bases. CDR1 and CDR2 from the germline V gene are MNHEY and SVGAGI. The CDR3 has 14 amino acids.